This T cell receptor beta chain stems from a study of tumor-infiltrating lymphocytes in primary liver carcinoma. Germline V gene sequence: CDR1 SGHAT, CDR2 FQNNGV. This CDR3 has 14 residues. The trim removed 5 bases at V and 7 bases at J, leaving 8 bases unmatched. Regarding the study as a whole: Relative to tumor region pairs, the tumor-adjacent and tumor-blood pairs showed overlap that was lower.

Between about 20 and 30 mg of unsorted bulk tissue served as the source from which RNA and DNA were co-extracted. A remark on this clonotype: No antigen is known for it.

Production of TCR beta cDNA used approximately 480 ng total RNA together with a constant-region primer. Modified slightly, ARM-PCR produced TCR beta libraries over three nested multiplex PCR rounds. A C-beta reverse primer and TRBV1-TRBV30 forward primers served in each of the first two PCR rounds, at ten to eleven cycles apiece. MiXCR, applied by TCRdb to the multiplex PCR reads, yields one record per CDR3 protein. Found here are 65,000 to 80,000 distinct CDR3 sequences, roughly three quarters of them singletons; the top ten hold 25% to 35%. The rearrangement links TRBV11-2 to TRBJ2-1; TRBD2 matches 7 bases. The source material was liver tumor tissue from sampling region 4. Subset: tumor region T4, right-lateral pole. This TCR came from a man between 40 and 49 years old with primary liver carcinoma and hepatitis B virus infection. CDR3 nucleotide sequence: TGTGCCAGCAGCCAGGGAGGGCCGTATAATGAGCAGTTCTTC. Its protein is CASSQGGPYNEQFF.